The source of this T cell receptor (beta chain) is a study of cytomegalovirus exposure and HLA in healthy donors. Study context: Among the 398 genotyped donors, less than 85% were placed in the Caucasian-associated ancestry cluster.

PCR involved 60 Vbeta and 13 Jbeta primers. The authors' processing: Later, an analysis found approximately 80 million unique TCR beta chains, and 9.5 million to 11 million of these were shared. Libraries were prepared by immunoSEQ multiplex PCR; TCRdb keeps only in-frame clonotypes and omits some of them. V and J calls and clone size are as listed in that table; D and trimming were resolved from the DNA. The repertoire holds 100,000 to 120,000 clones, about 16% seen once, with 0.8% to 0.95% in the top ten. On this clone: The antigen remains undetermined.

Study-level points and caveats: TCR beta chain V- and J-gene trimming was linked, in a later analysis, to a missense variant in DCLRE1C. Analysis was performed later, and it showed HLA-associated TCR beta chains to be more clonally expanded than equally common others.

The CDR3 loop spans 11 amino acids. Germline V gene data show CDR1 as SGHTA and CDR2 as FQGNSA. V was pared by 7 bases and J by 4 bases, with 8 bases between. The chain links TRBV7-2 to TRBJ2-7, with D tentatively TRBD2 (5 bases). The receptor was derived from a female donor in good health and CMV-seronegative. Sequenced sample: PBMCs. DNA for the CDR3: TGTGCCAGCATCGGCGGGTACGAGCAGTACTTC. Translation: CASIGGYEQYF. Filled out from reference TRBV7-2 and TRBJ2-7, the complete variable domain reads GAGVSQSPSNKVTEKGKDVELRCDPISGHTALYWYRQSLGQGLEFLIYFQGNSAPDKSGLPSDRFSAERTGGSVSTLTIQRTQQEDSAVYLCASIGGYEQYFGPGTRLTVT.